This T cell receptor (beta chain) was obtained from a study of shared clonotypes between healthy human individuals. The CDR3 totals 16 residues. Germline CDR1 reads SGHNT; CDR2 reads YENEEA. J was trimmed by 2 bases and V by 0 bases; bases with no gene match: 4. Profiling relied on immunoSEQ multiplex PCR, and the TCRdb table lists in-frame clones only, not all of them. Of 2 million to 2.5 million clones in the sample, 93% were seen once. The receptor was derived from a man aged 18-30 years in good health. Some clones in this sample may be carry-over from other donors' samples. This chain joins TRBV11-3 and TRBJ2-3; 8 nucleotides line up with TRBD2. Sequenced: naive CD4+ T cells from PBMCs. Subset specified: CD45RA+ positively selected. CDR3 nucleotides: TGTGCCAGCAGCTTAGAAGCGGGAGTACCCACAGATACGCAGTATTTT. Translation: CASSLEAGVPTDTQYF. The full variable domain, completed using reference TRBV11-3 and TRBJ2-3, is EAGVVQSPRYKIIEKKQPVAFWCNPISGHNTLYWYLQNLGQGPELLIRYENEEAVDDSQLPKDRFSAERLKGVDSTLKIQPAELGDSAVYLCASSLEAGVPTDTQYFGPGTRLTVL.